This T cell receptor beta chain is drawn from a study of monozygotic twins with inflammatory bowel disease. About this clonotype: Its antigen is unidentified.

TCRdb reprocessed the 5' RACE reads and keeps a single row for each CDR3 protein, giving no DNA. This repertoire includes fewer than 450,000 distinct CDR3 sequences. In germline, CDR1 is LGHDT, CDR2 YNNKEL (reference sequence). The CDR3 length is 16 residues. Notes on the study in general: Patient repertoire variability may have increased through differing immunosuppressive treatments.

The specimen was blood. This TCR was recovered from a human donor with ulcerative colitis or Crohn's disease, or a healthy co-twin of an affected twin (not recorded which). The rearrangement uses TRBV3-1 and TRBJ1-1. CDR3 amino acids: CASSQGYAGGNTEAFF.